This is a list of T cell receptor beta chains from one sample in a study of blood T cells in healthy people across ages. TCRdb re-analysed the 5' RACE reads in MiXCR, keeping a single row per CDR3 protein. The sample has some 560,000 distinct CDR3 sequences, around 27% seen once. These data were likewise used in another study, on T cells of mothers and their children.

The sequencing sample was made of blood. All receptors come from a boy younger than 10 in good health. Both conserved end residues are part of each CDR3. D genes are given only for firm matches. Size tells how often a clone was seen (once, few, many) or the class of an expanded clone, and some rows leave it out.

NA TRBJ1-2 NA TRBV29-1 TGCAGCGTCGCACAGTTTTCAAACTATGGCTACACCTTC CSVAQFSNYGYTF
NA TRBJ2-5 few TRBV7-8 TGCGCCAGCAGCTTCAGAGGGCGGGCGCAGTACTTC CASSFRGRAQYF
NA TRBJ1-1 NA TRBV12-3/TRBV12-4 TGTGCCAGCAGTTTAGTGGGGCATGAAGCTTTCTTT CASSLVGHEAFF
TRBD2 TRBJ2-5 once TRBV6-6 TGTGCCAGCAGTTTCCCCGCGGCGGGGGGACAAGAGACCCAGTACTTC CASSFPAAGGQETQYF
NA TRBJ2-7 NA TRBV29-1 TGCAGCGTTGAAGCAGACGGTTCCTACGAGCAGTACTTC CSVEADGSYEQYF
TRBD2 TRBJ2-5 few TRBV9 TGTGCCAGCAGCGTAAGAGTAGCGGGAGATCCAGAGACCCAGTACTTC CASSVRVAGDPETQYF
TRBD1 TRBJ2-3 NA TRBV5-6 TGTGCCAGCAGCCAAATTGGACAGGGGGGAGATACGCAGTATTTT CASSQIGQGGDTQYF
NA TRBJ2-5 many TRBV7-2 TGTGCCAGCAGCTCCTCGGCGGCCCAAGAGACCCAGTACTTC CASSSSAAQETQYF
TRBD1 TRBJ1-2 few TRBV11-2 TGTGCCAGCAGCTTAGGCGGGACAGGGGTCGGCTACACCTTC CASSLGGTGVGYTF
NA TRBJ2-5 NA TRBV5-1 TGCGCCAGCAGCTTGGGTATTCGACCCGACCAAGAGACCCAGTACTTC CASSLGIRPDQETQYF
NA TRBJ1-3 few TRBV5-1 TGCGCCAGCAGCGCTACAGGGAGCCCTGGAAACACCATATATTTT CASSATGSPGNTIYF
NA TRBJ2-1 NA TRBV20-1 TGCAGTGCTCCCTTGGGCGGGCGCTACAATGAGCAGTTCTTC CSAPLGGRYNEQFF
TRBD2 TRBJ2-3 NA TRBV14 TGTGCCAGCAGCCCCTGGGAGGGCGATACGCAGTATTTT CASSPWEGDTQYF
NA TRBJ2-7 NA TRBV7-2 TGTGCCAGCAGCGCCGGACCTTTCTACGAGCAGTACTTC CASSAGPFYEQYF
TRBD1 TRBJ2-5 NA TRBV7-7 TGTGCCAGCAGCTTAGGCAGGGGGTGGGAAGAGACCCAGTACTTC CASSLGRGWEETQYF
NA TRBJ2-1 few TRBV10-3 TGTGCCACCCACTCTGCCCCCTACAATGAGCAGTTCTTC CATHSAPYNEQFF
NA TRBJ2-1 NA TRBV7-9 TGTGCCAGCAGCACGGAGGGCTACAATGAGCAGTTCTTC CASSTEGYNEQFF
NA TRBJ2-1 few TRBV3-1 TGTGCCAGCAGCCAAGGAAGGACGGAGCAGTTCTTC CASSQGRTEQFF
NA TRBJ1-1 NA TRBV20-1 TGCAGTGCTGCCCGGGAGCTGAACACTGAAGCTTTCTTT CSAARELNTEAFF
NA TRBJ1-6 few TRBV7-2 TGTGCCAGCAGCTTAAGCAGCAGCAATTCACCCCTCCACTTT CASSLSSSNSPLHF
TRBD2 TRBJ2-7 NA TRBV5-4 TGTGCCAGCAGTCGGACTAGCGGGGACCCTTCCTACGAGCAGTACTTC CASSRTSGDPSYEQYF
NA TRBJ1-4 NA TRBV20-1 TGCAGTGCAACGAACTTCGGAACTAATGAAAAACTGTTTTTT CSATNFGTNEKLFF
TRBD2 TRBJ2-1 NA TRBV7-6 TGTGCCAGCAGCTTAGAAGCCGGGCGGGAGGGCCTCGATGAGCAGTTCTTC CASSLEAGREGLDEQFF
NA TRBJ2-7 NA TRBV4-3 TGCGCCAGCAGCCATCCATCACCGGACTGTCCTTACGAGCAGTACTTC CASSHPSPDCPYEQYF
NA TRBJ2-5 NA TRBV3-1 TGTGCCAGCAGCTTCCAGACAGGAGAAGAGACCCAGTACTTC CASSFQTGEETQYF
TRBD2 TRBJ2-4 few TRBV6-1 TGTGCCAGCCAGCGGGGGGCCGAGAACATTCAGTACTTC CASQRGAENIQYF
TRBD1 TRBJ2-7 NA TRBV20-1 TGCAGTGCTAGCATACAGGGGGCCGCTGCTTCCTACGAGCAGTACTTC CSASIQGAAASYEQYF
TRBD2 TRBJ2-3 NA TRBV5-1 TGCGCCAGCAGCTTGTCCCGGGGGGGCCTGGATACGCGGTATTTT CASSLSRGGLDTRYF
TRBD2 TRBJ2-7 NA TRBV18 TGTGCCAGCTCACCACTAGCGGGGGGTGACTACGAGCAGTACTTC CASSPLAGGDYEQYF
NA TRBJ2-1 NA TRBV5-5 TGTGCCAGCAGCCGCAGTAGCGGAAACTCCTACAATGAGCAGTTCTTC CASSRSSGNSYNEQFF
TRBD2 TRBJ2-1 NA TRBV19 TGTGCCAGTAGTACCCCAACTAGCGGGGGAGCCTACAATGAGCAGTTCTTC CASSTPTSGGAYNEQFF
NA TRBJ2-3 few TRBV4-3 TGCGCCAGCAGCCAAGATAGGGGGGGAGGGCCGTCAGATACGCAGTATTTT CASSQDRGGGPSDTQYF
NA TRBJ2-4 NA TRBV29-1 TGCAGCGTTGCAGCAAACGAGGGAAACATTCAGTACTTC CSVAANEGNIQYF
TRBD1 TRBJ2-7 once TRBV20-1 TGCAGTGCTAGGGTCGGGACAGGAGCCTACGAGCAGTACTTC CSARVGTGAYEQYF
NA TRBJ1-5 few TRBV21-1 TGTGCCAGCAGCAAAGAGACTCCGGGGCCGGGTGGGCCCCAGCATTTT CASSKETPGPGGPQHF
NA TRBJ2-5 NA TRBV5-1 TGCGCCAGCAGCTTGGGTGCTTGGGAAGGGCGGCAAGAGACCCAGTACTTC CASSLGAWEGRQETQYF
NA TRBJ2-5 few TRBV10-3 TGTGCCATCAGTGAGTACAGACAAGGCTCCCAAGAGACCCAGTACTTC CAISEYRQGSQETQYF
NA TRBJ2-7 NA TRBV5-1 TGCGCCAGCAGCTTGGAGGCTCGGGGGTTGGACGAGCAGTACTTC CASSLEARGLDEQYF
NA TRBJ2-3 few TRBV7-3 TGTGCCAGCAGCGTATCACAGGGCCCCACAGATACGCAGTATTTT CASSVSQGPTDTQYF
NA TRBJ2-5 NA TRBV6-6 TGTGCCAGCAGTTACCCCCTGGGGGAAGAGACCCAGTACTTC CASSYPLGEETQYF
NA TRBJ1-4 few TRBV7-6 TGTGCCAGCAGCTTACAGGGGCCTAATGAAAAACTGTTTTTT CASSLQGPNEKLFF
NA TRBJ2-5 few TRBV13 TGTGCCAGCAGCTTAGGGACCGAGGTTTTAGAGACCCAGTACTTC CASSLGTEVLETQYF
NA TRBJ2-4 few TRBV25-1 TGTGCCAGCAGTGAAAGGCTCGGGGTTGACATTCAGTACTTC CASSERLGVDIQYF
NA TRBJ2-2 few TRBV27 TGTGCCAGCTGGGAGATATACACCGGGGAGCTGTTTTTT CASWEIYTGELFF
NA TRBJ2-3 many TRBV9 TGTGCCAGCAGCTTCCAGGTGGCAGATACGCAGTATTTT CASSFQVADTQYF
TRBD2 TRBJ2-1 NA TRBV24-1 TGTGCTACCAGTGACCTAGGACTAGCGGGAGCTTCATACAATGAGCAGTTCTTC CATSDLGLAGASYNEQFF
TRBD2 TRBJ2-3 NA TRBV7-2 TGTGCCAGCAGCCGGACTAGCGGGAGGGACACAGATACGCAGTATTTT CASSRTSGRDTDTQYF
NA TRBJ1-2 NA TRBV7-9 TGTGCCAGCAGCTTAGTCGGGGTGAACTATGGCTACACCTTC CASSLVGVNYGYTF
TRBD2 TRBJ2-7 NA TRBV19 TGTGCCAGTAGTACCGGGACTAGCGGTCTCCCCTACGAGCAGTACTTC CASSTGTSGLPYEQYF
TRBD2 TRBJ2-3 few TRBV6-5 TGTGCCAGCAGTCGTGGACTAGTCACAGATACGCAGTATTTT CASSRGLVTDTQYF
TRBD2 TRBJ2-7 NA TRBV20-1 TGCAGTGCTAGTTTCGCTAGCGGGAACCACGAGCAGTACTTC CSASFASGNHEQYF
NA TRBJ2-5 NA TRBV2 TGTGCCAGCAGTGATCTCGTGGAGACCCAGTACTTC CASSDLVETQYF
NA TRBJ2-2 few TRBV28 TGTGCCAGCAGAGTCGGGGGCGGGAACACCGGGAAGCTGTTTTTT CASRVGGGNTGKLFF
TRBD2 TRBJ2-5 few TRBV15 TGTGCCACCAGCATTCCAGCGGGGCAAGAGACCCAGTACTTC CATSIPAGQETQYF